Presented here are 19 T cell receptor beta chains from one specimen sequenced in a study of blood T cell repertoires in COVID-19. TCRdb's copy holds only in-frame clones and misses some; the assay was immunoSEQ multiplex PCR. The sample includes a few hundred thousand clones, roughly four fifths of them seen just once. The specimen was peripheral blood. These receptors all come from a woman in her sixties or seventies with acute or convalescent COVID-19.

DNA for the CDR3: TGCGCCAGCAGCTTGGAAGGGGCACTCAATGAGCAGTTCTTC. Amino acid sequence: CASSLEGALNEQFF. The chain combines TRBV5-1 with TRBJ2-1; tentatively, D is TRBD1 (5 bases). The CDR3 contains 14 residues. The V end was cut by 0 bases, the J end by 6 bases, with 10 bases between. Germline V gene sequence: CDR1 SGHRS, CDR2 YFSETQ.

The rearrangement uses TRBV4-1 and TRBJ1-1; TRBD1 aligns across 10 bases. J lost 10 bases, V lost 1 base, and 12 bases had no gene match. This CDR3 spans 16 amino acids. CDR1 MGHRA and CDR2 YSYEKL come from the germline V gene. CDR3 loop: CASSQVTQTGQGRAFF. CDR3 DNA sequence: TGCGCCAGCAGCCAAGTTACACAAACGGGACAGGGGAGAGCTTTCTTT.

This clone was observed once. The rearrangement uses TRBV7-9 and TRBJ1-2; 7 nucleotides agree with TRBD1. The CDR3 extends over 13 amino acids. V shed 5 bases and J 7 bases; nucleotides not matched to a gene: 7. Germline loops: CDR1 SEHNR, CDR2 FQNEAQ (reference sequence). DNA for the CDR3: TGTGCCAGCAGCAGCCGACAGGGTTTTGGCTACACCTTC. This encodes CASSSRQGFGYTF.

This clone was picked up a small number of times. J is TRBJ2-6 and V is TRBV7-3; D gene unclear. CDR1 is SGHTA, CDR2 FQGTGA, per germline. CDR3 length: 18 amino acids. V lost 2 bases and J lost 0, with 14 bases in between. The DNA of the CDR3 is TGTGCCAGCAGCTTAGAAGGCGGTAGGATCTCTGGGGCCAACGTCCTGACTTTC. Amino acid sequence: CASSLEGGRISGANVLTF. Full variable domain (missing parts from reference TRBV7-3 and TRBJ2-6): GAGVSQTPSNKVTEKGKYVELRCDPISGHTALYWYRQSLGQGPEFLIYFQGTGAADDSGLPNDRFFAVRPEGSVSTLKIQRTERGDSAVYLCASSLEGGRISGANVLTFGAGSRLTVL.

The chain carries TRBV30 and TRBJ2-2, with D perhaps TRBD2 (5 bases). V was clipped by 3 bases and J by 13 bases, with 15 bases between them. Germline values: CDR1 GTSNPN, CDR2 SVGIG (reference sequence). This CDR3 comprises 12 residues. DNA of the CDR3: TGTGCCTGGAGCGGACTGGGAAAGGCGCTGTTTTTT. It translates to CAWSGLGKALFF.

The CDR3, as DNA: TGTGCCAGCAGACCGGGGGTTACGGCTCGCACCATATATTTT. It translates to CASRPGVTARTIYF. The chain couples TRBV6-5 to TRBJ1-3; a possible D gene is TRBD1 (5 bases). The germline V gene has CDR1 MNHEY and CDR2 SVGAGI. V shed 6 bases and J shed 9 bases, with 18 bases lying between them. This CDR3 has 14 amino acids.

The V and J genes are TRBV9 and TRBJ1-2; D gene uncertain. Germline loops: CDR1 SGDLS, CDR2 YYNGEE. This CDR3 comprises 14 residues. V was clipped by 0 bases and J by 7 bases, with 13 bases between them. The CDR3: CASSVDSFGGGYTF. The CDR3 nucleotides are TGTGCCAGCAGCGTAGACTCTTTCGGTGGTGGCTACACCTTC.

This clone has a single count. The rearrangement links TRBV5-1 to TRBJ2-5; D gene ambiguous. In germline, CDR1 is SGHRS, CDR2 YFSETQ. Deletions cut 2 bases from V and 5 bases from J, with 7 bases between. The CDR3 is 12 residues long. The CDR3 loop is CASSLTGETQYF. The CDR3 region has the DNA TGCGCCAGCAGCTTAACGGGTGAGACCCAGTACTTC. Full variable domain (outside the CDR3, taken from reference TRBV5-1 and TRBJ2-5): KAGVTQTPRYLIKTRGQQVTLSCSPISGHRSVSWYQQTPGQGLQFLFEYFSETQRNKGNFPGRFSGRQFSNSRSEMNVSTLELGDSALYLCASSLTGETQYFGPGTRLLVL.

The sample holds one count of this clone. The rearrangement uses TRBV6-1 and TRBJ2-3; 7 bases fit TRBD2. After removal of 0 bases from V and 4 bases from J, the junction contained 4 bases not matched to a gene. The V gene's germline CDR1 is MNHNS and CDR2 SASEGT. The CDR3 covers 15 residues. In DNA, the CDR3 is TGTGCCAGCAGTGAAGCGTCCGCGGGGGCAGATACGCAGTATTTT. It yields the protein CASSEASAGADTQYF.

V gene TRBV18 combines with J gene TRBJ1-1; no clear D gene. The CDR3 covers 14 residues. V lost 3 bases and J 1 base, leaving 9 bases between the germline ends. The germline CDR1 and CDR2 sequences are KGHSH and LQKENI. The CDR3 DNA reads TGTGCCAGCTCACCGGGCAGAACGAACACTGAAGCTTTCTTT. Translation gives CASSPGRTNTEAFF.

There are a few counts of this clone. The rearrangement joins TRBV28 to TRBJ2-7; 7 bases are shared with TRBD1. Per the germline V gene, CDR1 is MDHEN and CDR2 is SYDVKM. Trimming cost V 2 bases and J 7 bases; bases outside gene matches: 11. The CDR3 is 15 residues long. The CDR3 region is CASSLLTGTVWEQYF. In DNA form, the CDR3 reads TGTGCCAGCAGTTTACTTACCGGGACAGTCTGGGAGCAGTACTTC.

This chain uses TRBV2 with TRBJ2-3; 8 bases line up with TRBD1. The CDR3 has 15 residues. The ends lost 6 bases at V and 1 base at J; junction bases unmatched: 6. The germline gives CDR1 SNHLY, CDR2 FYNNEI. CDR3 nucleotide sequence: TGTGCCAGCAGCCCCGGACAGGGTCGCACAGATACGCAGTATTTT. This codes for CASSPGQGRTDTQYF.

The V gene is TRBV6-6, the J gene TRBJ1-5; the D gene is possibly TRBD1 (5 bases). The germline V and J ends were trimmed by 5 bases and 4 bases, with 12 bases remaining between them. The germline V gene encodes CDR1 MNHNY and CDR2 SVGAGI (reference sequence). There are 14 residues in the CDR3. In nucleotides, the CDR3 is TGTGCCAGCAGTCCAGGGAACGGGAATCAGCCCCAGCATTTT. This gives the protein CASSPGNGNQPQHF.

This clone was observed at least ten times. The chain joins TRBV27 to TRBJ1-1, with TRBD1 matching over 7 bases. Trimming removed 7 bases from V and 2 bases from J; junction bases left unmatched: 7. The CDR3 is 14 residues long. The germline V gene has CDR1 MNHEY and CDR2 SMNVEV (reference sequence). This CDR3 reads CASNRQGPNTEAFF. The DNA of the CDR3 is TGTGCCAGCAATAGACAGGGACCCAACACTGAAGCTTTCTTT.

The rearrangement uses TRBV13 and TRBJ2-7; D uncertain. Trimming pared 2 bases from V and 6 bases from J, leaving 14 bases between. Germline V gene sequence: CDR1 PRHDT, CDR2 FYEKMQ (reference sequence). The CDR3 loop spans 14 amino acids. CDR3 DNA sequence: TGTGCCAGCAGCTTATTCCCGCTGACGGGCGAGCAGTACTTC. This codes for CASSLFPLTGEQYF.

This chain uses TRBV27 with TRBJ1-1; D call uncertain. From germline, CDR1 is MNHEY and CDR2 SMNVEV (reference sequence). CDR3 length: 14 amino acids. V lost 5 bases and J 0 bases, leaving 10 bases between the germline ends. The CDR3 spells CASSPYAVNTEAFF. The DNA for the CDR3 is TGTGCCAGCAGTCCGTACGCAGTGAACACTGAAGCTTTCTTT.

The V gene is TRBV4-2, the J gene TRBJ1-1; 8 nucleotides agree with TRBD1. V was clipped by 3 bases and J by 5 bases; unmatched bases: 11. The CDR3 loop spans 16 amino acids. Germline CDR1 reads LGHNA; CDR2 reads YNFKEQ. The chain's CDR3 is CASSHDVDRGDTEAFF. The CDR3 region has the DNA TGTGCCAGCAGCCACGATGTCGACAGGGGCGATACTGAAGCTTTCTTT.

The rearrangement links TRBV2 to TRBJ2-1; 7 bases agree with TRBD2. The CDR3 has 12 amino acids. Losses at the gene ends were 4 bases for V and 12 bases for J; bases not matched to a gene: 6. Germline V lookup: CDR1 SNHLY, CDR2 FYNNEI. CDR3 region: CASSVGTTRQFF. DNA for the CDR3: TGTGCCAGCAGTGTGGGGACTACGAGGCAGTTCTTC. Using reference TRBV2 and TRBJ2-1 for the parts outside the CDR3, the full variable domain is EPEVTQTPSHQVTQMGQEVILRCVPISNHLYFYWYRQILGQKVEFLVSFYNNEISEKSEIFDDQFSVERPDGSNFTLKIRSTKLEDSAMYFCASSVGTTRQFFGPGTRLTVL.

This sequence joins TRBV6-4 and TRBJ1-1, with D unclear. The germline CDR1 and CDR2 sequences are MRHNA and SNTAGT. The CDR3 spans 11 residues. The V and J ends lost 2 bases and 7 bases respectively, with 5 bases between them. CDR3 in DNA: TGTGCCAGCAGTGACGGCAGTGAAGCTTTCTTT. This codes for CASSDGSEAFF.